This TCR beta chain was captured in a study of blood T cell repertoires in COVID-19. In the case of this clone: Other DNA sequences in the same sample also yield this CDR3.

Generated by immunoSEQ multiplex PCR, the TCRdb table keeps only in-frame clones and is missing some. The top ten clones hold approximately 2.8% of a sample with roughly 200,000 clones, roughly nine tenths of them seen once. CDR3 length: 12 residues. CDR1 is MNHEY, CDR2 SVGEGT, per germline. V gave up 3 bases and J gave up 3 bases, with 5 bases separating them. The sequenced sample was PBMCs or T cells enriched from blood (not recorded which). The chain has TRBV6-2 or TRBV6-3 and TRBJ2-5; D is unclear. This clonotype was obtained from a woman in her forties or fifties in a cohort exposed to, infected with or recovered from COVID-19 (not recorded which). The CDR3 loop reads CASSYREETQYF. The CDR3 region has the DNA TGTGCCAGCAGTTATCGGGAAGAGACCCAGTACTTC.